This is a list of T cell receptor beta chains from one sample in a study of blood T cell repertoires in COVID-19. Data came from immunoSEQ multiplex PCR; TCRdb stores just in-frame clones and leaves some out. The data contain fewer than 500,000 clones, around 87% of them singletons. Sequencing was performed on PBMCs or T cells enriched from blood (not recorded which). The receptors here all came from a woman aged 25 to 39 with acute COVID-19. CDR3s include the opening cysteine and the closing phenylalanine or tryptophan. A D gene is named only where the DNA matches it firmly. Rows may omit the clone size; those that give it use once, few, many or a size class.

cdr3_nt: TGCGCCAGCAGCCAACCTTTCACAGATACGCAGTATTTT
cdr3_aa: CASSQPFTDTQYF
v_call: TRBV4-1
d_call: .
j_call: TRBJ2-3
clone_size: once
cdr3_length: 13

cdr3_nt: TGTGCCAGCAGCATGACGACGGCTGGGGCTTCCTATGGCTACACCTTC
cdr3_aa: CASSMTTAGASYGYTF
v_call: TRBV7-8
d_call: .
j_call: TRBJ1-2
clone_size: .
cdr3_length: 16

cdr3_nt: TGTGCCAGCAGCTTGGCGACTAGAGGAGAAGAGACCCAGTACTTC
cdr3_aa: CASSLATRGEETQYF
v_call: TRBV5-5
d_call: .
j_call: TRBJ2-5
clone_size: .
cdr3_length: 15

cdr3_nt: TGTGCCAGTAGTATGGGCCAGAATAGCAATCAGCCCCAGCATTTT
cdr3_aa: CASSMGQNSNQPQHF
v_call: TRBV19
d_call: .
j_call: TRBJ1-5
clone_size: .
cdr3_length: 15

cdr3_nt: TGCGCCAGCATTGGGGCAGGGGCCCCGGGTGGCTACACCTTC
cdr3_aa: CASIGAGAPGGYTF
v_call: TRBV10-2
d_call: .
j_call: TRBJ1-2
clone_size: .
cdr3_length: 14

cdr3_nt: TGTGCCAGCAGAGGGGACAGTGATGTTTCACCCCTCCACTTT
cdr3_aa: CASRGDSDVSPLHF
v_call: TRBV6-5
d_call: TRBD1
j_call: TRBJ1-6
clone_size: .
cdr3_length: 14

cdr3_nt: TGCGCCAGCAGCCAAGGAGGAGGGGGCCTAACCACAGATACGCAGTATTTT
cdr3_aa: CASSQGGGGLTTDTQYF
v_call: TRBV4-3
d_call: .
j_call: TRBJ2-3
clone_size: .
cdr3_length: 17

cdr3_nt: TGTGCCAGCAGCCCGGGACTAGCCGAGACCCAGTACTTC
cdr3_aa: CASSPGLAETQYF
v_call: TRBV7-6
d_call: TRBD2
j_call: TRBJ2-5
clone_size: .
cdr3_length: 13

cdr3_nt: TGCGCCAGCAGCTTGGCCGGGACAGTGAGCTCCTACGAGCAGTACTTC
cdr3_aa: CASSLAGTVSSYEQYF
v_call: TRBV5-1
d_call: TRBD1
j_call: TRBJ2-7
clone_size: many
cdr3_length: 16

cdr3_nt: TGTGCCAGTAGCTACCCGGGACAGGCGAAAAACATTCAGTACTTC
cdr3_aa: CASSYPGQAKNIQYF
v_call: TRBV19
d_call: TRBD1
j_call: TRBJ2-4
clone_size: .
cdr3_length: 15

cdr3_nt: TGTGCCAGCAGTGAGGGGGGGCTGGGCACTGAAGCTTTCTTT
cdr3_aa: CASSEGGLGTEAFF
v_call: TRBV6-1
d_call: .
j_call: TRBJ1-1
clone_size: .
cdr3_length: 14

cdr3_nt: TGTGCAAGTCGCTTAACAGGGGGCGGCCCCTATGGCTACACCTTC
cdr3_aa: CASRLTGGGPYGYTF
v_call: TRBV12-2
d_call: .
j_call: TRBJ1-2
clone_size: .
cdr3_length: 15

cdr3_nt: TGCAGCGTTGGGGGGGGGAAAAGCAATGAGCAGTTCTTC
cdr3_aa: CSVGGGKSNEQFF
v_call: TRBV29-1
d_call: TRBD2
j_call: TRBJ2-1
clone_size: .
cdr3_length: 13

cdr3_nt: TGTGCCAGCAGCCCTAGAGGCCAGGGTGGTAACTATGGCTACACCTTC
cdr3_aa: CASSPRGQGGNYGYTF
v_call: TRBV7-2
d_call: .
j_call: TRBJ1-2
clone_size: .
cdr3_length: 16

cdr3_nt: TGTGCCAGCAGAGACTGGGGGGGACCCACAGATACGCAGTATTTT
cdr3_aa: CASRDWGGPTDTQYF
v_call: TRBV6-6
d_call: TRBD2
j_call: TRBJ2-3
clone_size: .
cdr3_length: 15

cdr3_nt: TGTGCCATCAGTGAGCTGGGGACTAGCCCTACAGATACGCAGTATTTT
cdr3_aa: CAISELGTSPTDTQYF
v_call: TRBV10-3
d_call: TRBD2
j_call: TRBJ2-3
clone_size: .
cdr3_length: 16

cdr3_nt: TGTGCCAGCAGCTTCTACCCTTCGGAAAAACTGTTTTTT
cdr3_aa: CASSFYPSEKLFF
v_call: TRBV7-9
d_call: .
j_call: TRBJ1-4
clone_size: .
cdr3_length: 13

cdr3_nt: TGTGCCAGCAGCCTTAGGGACAGGGACTATTCACCCCTCCACTTT
cdr3_aa: CASSLRDRDYSPLHF
v_call: TRBV3-1/TRBV3-2
d_call: TRBD1
j_call: TRBJ1-6
clone_size: .
cdr3_length: 15

cdr3_nt: TGTGCCAGCTGGAGCTCTGGGGCCAACGTCCTGACTTTC
cdr3_aa: CASWSSGANVLTF
v_call: TRBV2
d_call: .
j_call: TRBJ2-6
clone_size: .
cdr3_length: 13

cdr3_nt: TGTGCCACCAGTTCACAGGGGGCGCAACCCCAGCATTTT
cdr3_aa: CATSSQGAQPQHF
v_call: TRBV24-1
d_call: TRBD1
j_call: TRBJ1-5
clone_size: .
cdr3_length: 13

cdr3_nt: TGTGCCAGCAGCCTGGACAGGAACTATGGCTACACCTTC
cdr3_aa: CASSLDRNYGYTF
v_call: TRBV11-2
d_call: TRBD1
j_call: TRBJ1-2
clone_size: .
cdr3_length: 13

cdr3_nt: TGCGCCAGCAGCCAAGTCCAGGGGGCGCGTTACAATGAGCAGTTCTTC
cdr3_aa: CASSQVQGARYNEQFF
v_call: TRBV4-1
d_call: TRBD1
j_call: TRBJ2-1
clone_size: .
cdr3_length: 16

cdr3_nt: TGTGCCAGTAGTCTACCCTCCCGCCGGTTTGTTAATTCACCCCTCCACTTT
cdr3_aa: CASSLPSRRFVNSPLHF
v_call: TRBV19
d_call: .
j_call: TRBJ1-6
clone_size: .
cdr3_length: 17

cdr3_nt: TGTGCCACCAGTGATCTAACAGCGGGGGGTTACAATGAGCAGTTCTTC
cdr3_aa: CATSDLTAGGYNEQFF
v_call: TRBV24-1
d_call: TRBD2
j_call: TRBJ2-1
clone_size: .
cdr3_length: 16

cdr3_nt: TGTGCCAGCAGCTGGTCCGGGGCAACTAATGAAAAACTGTTTTTT
cdr3_aa: CASSWSGATNEKLFF
v_call: TRBV7-2
d_call: .
j_call: TRBJ1-4
clone_size: .
cdr3_length: 15

cdr3_nt: TGTGCCAGTAGTATTAAGCGAACTAGCAATCAGCCCCAGCATTTT
cdr3_aa: CASSIKRTSNQPQHF
v_call: TRBV19
d_call: .
j_call: TRBJ1-5
clone_size: once
cdr3_length: 15